This TCR beta chain was profiled in a study of T cells in Graves' hyperthyroidism and ophthalmopathy. When ophthalmopathy did not progress within 18 months, Graves' hyperthyroidism was considered stable. Hyperthyroidism patients were newly diagnosed, had disease duration under 2 months, and were aged 18 to 65 years. Patients having uncontrolled infection, another autoimmune disease, pregnancy or lactation were not included. Researchers took RNA transcripts and amplified the TCR beta CDR3 regions from them. The HTBI primer set drove a first-round RT-PCR of the TCR CDR3. TCRdb called the multiplex PCR reads again in MiXCR, with one record for every CDR3 protein. This sample has almost 600,000 distinct CDR3 sequences, with around 45% found just once. Trimming at V came to 6 bases and at J to 5 bases, leaving 12 bases not matched to a gene. This CDR3 has 15 residues. In this sample, this clonotype turned up many times.

The receptor was isolated from a woman between 18 and 29 years old with Graves' hyperthyroidism. The sequenced sample was peripheral blood or thyroid tissue (not recorded which). The chain uses TRBV12-3 or TRBV12-4 and TRBJ1-1; the match to TRBD1 covers 7 bases. The CDR3, as DNA: TGTGCCAGCAGCCCCGTCGACAGGGCGGGGACTGAAGCTTTCTTT. This encodes CASSPVDRAGTEAFF.